These 29 T cell receptor beta chains originate from one sample sequenced in a study of T cells in tuberculosis. Noted time point: new active TB diagnosis, blood taken before or within 7 days of starting treatment. Clones were sequenced by immunoSEQ multiplex PCR, and TCRdb holds only the in-frame ones, with some missing. In the table there are tens of thousands of clones, roughly 90% of which are singletons. Sequencing used PBMCs, obtained at tuberculosis diagnosis. The receptors were sampled from an adult with tuberculosis.

The rearrangement uses TRBV30 and TRBJ2-7; 8 bases fit TRBD1. This CDR3 spans 13 amino acids. Germline loops: CDR1 GTSNPN, CDR2 SVGIG (reference sequence). With V trimmed by 5 bases and J by 5 bases, 8 bases remained unmatched. The CDR3 region is CAWGSGGGHEQYF. The CDR3 region has the DNA TGTGCCTGGGGTTCAGGGGGCGGACACGAGCAGTACTTC.

The chain carries TRBV6-6 and TRBJ1-1; no clear D. The CDR3 runs 13 residues. From germline, CDR1 is MNHNY and CDR2 SVGAGI (reference sequence). Deletions cut 2 bases from V and 4 bases from J, with 8 bases between. The CDR3 loop reads CASSYNFGTEAFF. The CDR3 DNA sequence: TGTGCCAGCAGTTACAACTTCGGCACTGAAGCTTTCTTT.

The rearrangement joins TRBV6-1 to TRBJ1-5; D gene ambiguous. Germline loops: CDR1 MNHNS, CDR2 SASEGT. The V end was cut by 7 bases, the J end by 4 bases, with 8 bases between. The CDR3 spans 12 residues. As DNA, the CDR3 is TGTGCCAGCACCGAGGAGAATCAGCCCCAGCATTTT. This codes for CASTEENQPQHF.

The gene calls are TRBV2 and TRBJ1-2, with D unclear. The germline CDR1 and CDR2 sequences are SNHLY and FYNNEI. Trimming cost V 11 bases and J 2 bases, with 18 bases left between them. The CDR3 has 14 residues. Here the CDR3 DNA reads TGTGCCTGCCAATATTCGAACTCGAACTATGGCTACACCTTC. It encodes CACQYSNSNYGYTF.

V usage is TRBV6-1 and J usage is TRBJ1-2, with TRBD1 matching 8 bases. The CDR3 consists of 15 residues. With 0 bases clipped from V and 7 bases from J, the junction kept 7 bases outside the gene matches. The V gene's germline CDR1 is MNHNS and CDR2 SASEGT. Here the CDR3 DNA reads TGTGCCAGCAGTGAAGCGTGGACAGGGCTTCGTGGCTACACCTTC. Residues: CASSEAWTGLRGYTF.

The chain is built from TRBV25-1 and TRBJ2-1, with D possibly being TRBD1 (5 bases). V shed 5 bases and J shed 0 bases, with 11 bases lying between them. This CDR3 has 15 residues. Germline CDR1 MGHDK, CDR2 SYGVNS. The CDR3 loop is CASSILGDSYNEQFF. For the CDR3, the DNA is TGTGCCAGCAGTATCCTAGGGGACTCCTACAATGAGCAGTTCTTC.

This clone appeared once. The chain employs TRBV30 and TRBJ1-5, with D perhaps matching TRBD1 (6 bases). This CDR3 contains 14 residues. The germline gives CDR1 GTSNPN, CDR2 SVGIG (reference sequence). V lost 5 bases to trimming and J lost 0 bases, with 11 bases between them. The CDR3 DNA is TGTGCCTGGGAACAGGGAAATAGCAATCAGCCCCAGCATTTT. It translates to CAWEQGNSNQPQHF.

This rearrangement joins TRBV10-2 to TRBJ2-7; 9 bases fit TRBD2. This CDR3 region has 14 residues. V lost 2 bases, J lost 6 bases, and 5 bases stayed unmatched. Germline V gene lookup returns CDR1 WSHSY and CDR2 SAAADI. The CDR3 DNA sequence: TGCGCCAGCAGTGAGCAGTTACTAGCGGGCGAGCAGTACTTC. Protein product: CASSEQLLAGEQYF.

This clone appeared a single time. The chain is built from TRBV27 and TRBJ1-1; D may be TRBD1 (6 bases). CDR3 size: 14 residues. Looked up from germline, CDR1 is MNHEY and CDR2 is SMNVEV (reference sequence). V lost 3 bases and J 4 bases, leaving 12 bases between the germline ends. The CDR3 coding sequence is TGTGCCAGCAGTTTCGTAGGGGGAATCACTGAAGCTTTCTTT. Translating it yields CASSFVGGITEAFF.

V gene TRBV14 combines with J gene TRBJ1-1; D gene uncertain. This CDR3 region has 14 residues. V lost 1 base, J lost 0 bases, and 6 bases lay in between. CDR1 and CDR2 (germline): SGHDN, FVKESK. The DNA for the CDR3 is TGTGCCAGCAGCCAAGCTAGAGTGAACACTGAAGCTTTCTTT. Translation gives CASSQARVNTEAFF. The whole variable domain, remainder taken from reference TRBV14 and TRBJ1-1, is EAGVTQFPSHSVIEKGQTVTLRCDPISGHDNLYWYRRVMGKEIKFLLHFVKESKQDESGMPNNRFLAERTGGTYSTLKVQPAELEDSGVYFCASSQARVNTEAFFGQGTRLTVV.

The gene calls are TRBV19 and TRBJ1-5, with unresolved D. The CDR3 has 15 residues. V lost 3 bases and J 0 bases, leaving 9 bases between the germline ends. Germline assignment: CDR1 LNHDA and CDR2 SQIVND (reference sequence). The CDR3 region is CASSITVYSNQPQHF. CDR3 DNA sequence: TGTGCCAGTAGTATCACAGTTTATAGCAATCAGCCCCAGCATTTT.

The chain combines TRBV27 with TRBJ2-3; D not resolved. The V gene's germline CDR1 is MNHEY and CDR2 SMNVEV (reference sequence). CDR3 length equals 9 residues. With 11 bases removed from V and 6 bases from J, the gap between germline ends came to 6 bases. CDR3 sequence: CAAGDTQYF. CDR3 in DNA: TGTGCCGCAGGCGATACGCAGTATTTT.

The chain combines TRBV19 with TRBJ1-2; D not certain. Trimming pared 5 bases from V and 5 bases from J, leaving 12 bases between. Germline V gives CDR1 LNHDA, CDR2 SQIVND (reference sequence). CDR3 length equals 13 residues. The CDR3 sequence: CASSLSSVYGYTF. CDR3 sequence (DNA): TGTGCCAGTAGTTTATCTTCAGTATATGGCTACACCTTC. Full variable domain (outside the CDR3, taken from reference TRBV19 and TRBJ1-2): DGGITQSPKYLFRKEGQNVTLSCEQNLNHDAMYWYRQDPGQGLRLIYYSQIVNDFQKGDIAEGYSVSREKKESFPLTVTSAQKNPTAFYLCASSLSSVYGYTFGSGTRLTVV.

The chain recombines TRBV7-8 with TRBJ1-6, with 9 positions matching TRBD1. V lost 5 bases and J lost 13; bases outside the gene matches: 6. The CDR3 sequence is 13 residues long. The germline gives CDR1 SGHVS, CDR2 FQNEAQ. The CDR3 region has the DNA TGTGCCAGCAGCCCTCGGGACAGGGCCCCCCTCCACTTT. Translation gives CASSPRDRAPLHF.

The rearrangement uses TRBV19 and TRBJ1-2; 7 bases are a match to TRBD1. CDR3 size: 16 residues. Germline V CDR1 and CDR2: LNHDA, SQIVND (reference sequence). The junction had 13 bases not matched to a gene; V was cut back by 7 bases and J by 2 bases. The CDR3 DNA reads TGTGCCAGTAACGGAAGAGGGGACAGACCAAACTATGGCTACACCTTC. This translates into CASNGRGDRPNYGYTF.

The chain is built from TRBV29-1 and TRBJ2-7; 7 positions agree with TRBD1. V was clipped by 6 bases and J by 0 bases; unmatched bases: 11. Germline V gene lookup returns CDR1 SQVTM and CDR2 ANQGSEA. The CDR3 is 15 residues long. The CDR3 loop reads CSVTTGEKSSYEQYV. DNA of the CDR3: TGCAGCGTGACCACAGGGGAAAAAAGCTCCTACGAGCAGTACGTC.

The chain has TRBV6-4 and TRBJ2-5; D gene unclear. Deletions cut 4 bases from V and 3 bases from J, with 6 bases between. The CDR3 is made up of 12 amino acids. Germline values: CDR1 MRHNA, CDR2 SNTAGT. CDR3: CASSAIEETQYF. DNA for the CDR3: TGTGCCAGCAGTGCCATTGAAGAGACCCAGTACTTC.

The CDR3 sequence is CASTTFGGTNTGELFF. DNA for the CDR3: TGTGCCAGTACCACTTTCGGCGGTACGAACACCGGGGAGCTGTTTTTT. The chain links TRBV19 to TRBJ2-2, with no clear D. Between the trimmed V and J ends, which lost 7 bases and 0 bases, there was a span of 15 bases. The germline gives CDR1 LNHDA, CDR2 SQIVND (reference sequence). The CDR3 sequence is 16 residues long.

The chain is built from TRBV10-3 and TRBJ2-2; 9 nucleotides match TRBD2. Losses at the gene ends were 0 bases for V and 4 bases for J; bases not matched to a gene: 3. Germline V gene sequence: CDR1 ENHRY, CDR2 SYGVKD. This CDR3 is 16 amino acids long. As DNA, the CDR3 is TGTGCCATCAGTGAGTCGTTTAGCGGGGGCACCGGGGAGCTGTTTTTT. Translating it yields CAISESFSGGTGELFF.

The chain joins TRBV6-5 to TRBJ1-6; D is ambiguous. V lost 5 bases and J lost 7, with 6 bases in between. Germline V lookup: CDR1 MNHEY, CDR2 SVGAGI. The CDR3 runs to 12 residues. The CDR3 nucleotides are TGTGCCAGCAGTGTCGGGAATTCACCCCTCCACTTT. This encodes CASSVGNSPLHF.

The V and J genes are TRBV11-2 and TRBJ1-2; 10 positions match TRBD1. This CDR3 is built from 18 residues. Germline trimming cut 1 base from V and 6 bases from J; bases unmatched to any gene: 14. The germline gives CDR1 SGHAT, CDR2 FQNNGV. CDR3 sequence: CASSLGTWDRGLLDGYTF. CDR3 nucleotides: TGTGCCAGCAGCTTAGGAACATGGGACAGGGGCCTTTTGGATGGCTACACCTTC. Complete variable domain (other parts from reference TRBV11-2 and TRBJ1-2): EAGVAQSPRYKIIEKRQSVAFWCNPISGHATLYWYQQILGQGPKLLIQFQNNGVVDDSQLPKDRFSAERLKGVDSTLKIQPAKLEDSAVYLCASSLGTWDRGLLDGYTFGSGTRLTVV.

The rearrangement links TRBV29-1 to TRBJ1-1; D gene ambiguous. The CDR3 loop spans 13 amino acids. CDR1 and CDR2 from the germline V gene are SQVTM and ANQGSEA. The V gene lost 4 bases and the J gene lost 2 bases, with 11 bases spanning the gap. The CDR3 sequence: CSVATGFNTEAFF. For the CDR3, the DNA is TGCAGCGTTGCTACCGGGTTTAACACTGAAGCTTTCTTT.

The J gene is TRBJ1-1, the V gene TRBV13; perhaps TRBD1 as D (5 bases). Germline values: CDR1 PRHDT, CDR2 FYEKMQ (reference sequence). This CDR3 contains 15 residues. Trimming cost V 6 bases and J 0 bases, with 14 bases left between them. The CDR3 DNA follows: TGTGCCAGCAGACGACCGGGACTTATGAACACTGAAGCTTTCTTT. Residues: CASRRPGLMNTEAFF.

The V and J genes are TRBV27 and TRBJ1-4; 7 bases align to TRBD1. This CDR3 contains 14 residues. With 6 bases clipped from V and 4 bases from J, the junction kept 5 bases outside the gene matches. Germline values: CDR1 MNHEY, CDR2 SMNVEV (reference sequence). The CDR3 region has the DNA TGTGCCAGCAGCCCGGACAGGATTAATGAAAAACTGTTTTTT. It translates to CASSPDRINEKLFF.

The V and J genes are TRBV10-2 and TRBJ1-2, with TRBD1 matching 8 bases. The CDR3 is 14 amino acids. Per the germline V gene, CDR1 is WSHSY and CDR2 is SAAADI. J gave up 8 bases and V 2 bases, and 7 bases lay outside the gene matches. The CDR3 DNA reads as TGCGCCAGCAGTGAGACGACAGGGGCCTTCGGCTACACCTTC. It specifies CASSETTGAFGYTF.

The chain employs TRBV11-2 and TRBJ1-2; 10 nucleotides align to TRBD1. J lost 5 bases, V lost 3 bases, and 12 bases had no gene match. The CDR3 is 17 residues long. CDR1 and CDR2 from the germline V gene are SGHAT and FQNNGV. CDR3 sequence: CASSFLRSGTGDYGYTF. The CDR3 coding sequence is TGTGCCAGCAGCTTTCTAAGATCCGGGACAGGGGATTATGGCTACACCTTC.

The chain uses TRBV10-2 and TRBJ2-7; D gene ambiguous. This CDR3 is built from 13 residues. Trimming took off 6 bases at V and 3 bases at J, with 12 bases between the two ends. The V gene's germline CDR1 is WSHSY and CDR2 SAAADI. The CDR3 region is CASSPSEYYEQYV. The CDR3 DNA reads TGCGCCAGCAGCCCCTCGGAGTACTACGAGCAGTACGTC.

The CDR3 region is CASSLLQANSPLHF. DNA of the CDR3: TGTGCCAGCAGTTTATTACAGGCCAATTCACCCCTCCACTTT. The rearrangement uses TRBV28 and TRBJ1-6, with a possible D match to TRBD1 (5 bases). Trimming removed 1 base at V and 7 bases at J, with 8 bases between. The CDR3 is 14 residues long. Germline values: CDR1 MDHEN, CDR2 SYDVKM.

CDR3 region: CASSLTGTGYYTDTQYF. In DNA, the CDR3 is TGTGCCAGCAGCTTAACAGGGACAGGCTACTACACAGATACGCAGTATTTT. This sequence joins TRBV7-6 and TRBJ2-3; 8 bases are a match to TRBD1. The CDR3 is 17 amino acids. The germline gives CDR1 SGHVS, CDR2 FNYEAQ. With V trimmed by 2 bases and J by 2 bases, 9 bases remained unmatched.